Reported below is one T cell receptor beta chain. 5'RACE template switching with UMIs produced the TCR beta cDNA. No DNA is given; TCRdb re-called the 5' RACE reads and lists each CDR3 protein once. In all, the sample yields 130,000 to 150,000 distinct CDR3 sequences. The sample is drawn from a study of T cells expressing NK-cell markers. At the level of the study: There were seven HCMV-seropositive donors and one seronegative donor among the eight sequenced.

Germline-derived CDR1 and CDR2 are GTSNPN and SVGIG (reference sequence). The CDR3 loop spans 17 amino acids. Material for sequencing was blood T cells: a sorted CD56 or NKG2C T cell subset, CD4+ or CD8+ T cells, or bulk PBMC T cells (not recorded which). The receptor's source is a man aged 18 to 30 in good health. The chain links TRBV30 to TRBJ2-3; TCRdb outputs TRBD2, but without DNA this stays unchecked. The CDR3 loop reads CAFTELTSGRSTDTQYF.